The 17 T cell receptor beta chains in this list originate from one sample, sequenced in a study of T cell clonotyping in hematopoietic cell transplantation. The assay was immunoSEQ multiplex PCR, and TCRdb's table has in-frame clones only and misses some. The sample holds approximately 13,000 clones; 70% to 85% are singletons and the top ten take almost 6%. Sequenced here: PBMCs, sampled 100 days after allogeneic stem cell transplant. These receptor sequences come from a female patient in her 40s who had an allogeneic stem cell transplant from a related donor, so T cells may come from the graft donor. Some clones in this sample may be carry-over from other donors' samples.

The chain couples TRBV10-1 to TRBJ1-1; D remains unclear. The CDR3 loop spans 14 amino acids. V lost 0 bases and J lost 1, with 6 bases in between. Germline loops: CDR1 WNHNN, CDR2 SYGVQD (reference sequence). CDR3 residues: CASSESKPNTEAFF. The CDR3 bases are TGCGCCAGCAGTGAGTCGAAACCGAACACTGAAGCTTTCTTT.

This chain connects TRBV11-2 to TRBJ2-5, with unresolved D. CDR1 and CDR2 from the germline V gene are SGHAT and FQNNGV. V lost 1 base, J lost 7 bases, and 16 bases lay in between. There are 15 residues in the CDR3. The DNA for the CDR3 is TGTGCCAGCAGCTTAGGGGGTATAGAGTCCCCGACCCAGTACTTC. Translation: CASSLGGIESPTQYF.

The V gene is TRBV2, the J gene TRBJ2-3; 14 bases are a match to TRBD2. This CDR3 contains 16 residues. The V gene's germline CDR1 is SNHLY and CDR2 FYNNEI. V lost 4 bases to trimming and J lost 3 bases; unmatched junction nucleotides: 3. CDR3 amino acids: CASSVGTSGGTDTQYF. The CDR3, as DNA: TGTGCCAGCAGTGTAGGGACTAGCGGGGGAACAGATACGCAGTATTTT.

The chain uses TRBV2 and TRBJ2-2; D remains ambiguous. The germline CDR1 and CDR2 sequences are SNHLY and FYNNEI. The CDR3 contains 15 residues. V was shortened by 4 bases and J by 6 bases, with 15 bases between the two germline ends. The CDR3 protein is CASSAADLAPGELFF. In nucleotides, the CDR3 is TGTGCCAGCAGTGCGGCGGACCTGGCTCCCGGGGAGCTGTTTTTT.

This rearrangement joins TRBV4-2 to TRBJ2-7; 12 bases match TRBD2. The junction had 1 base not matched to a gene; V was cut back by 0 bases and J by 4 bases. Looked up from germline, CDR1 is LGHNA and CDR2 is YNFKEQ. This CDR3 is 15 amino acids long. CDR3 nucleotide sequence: TGTGCCAGCAGCCAAGACGGGACTAGCGGGTACGAGCAGTACTTC. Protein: CASSQDGTSGYEQYF.

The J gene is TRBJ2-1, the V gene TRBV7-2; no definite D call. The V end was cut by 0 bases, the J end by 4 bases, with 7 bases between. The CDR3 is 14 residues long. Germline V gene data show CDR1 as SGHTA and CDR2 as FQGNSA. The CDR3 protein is CASSLAGNYNEQFF. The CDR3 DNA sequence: TGTGCCAGCAGCTTAGCGGGGAATTACAATGAGCAGTTCTTC.

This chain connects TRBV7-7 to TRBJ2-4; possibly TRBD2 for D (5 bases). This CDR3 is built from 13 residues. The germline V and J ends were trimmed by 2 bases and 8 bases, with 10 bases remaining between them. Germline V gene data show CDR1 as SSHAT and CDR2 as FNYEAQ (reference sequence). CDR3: CASSLLAGDIQYF. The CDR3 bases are TGTGCCAGCAGCTTACTTGCGGGTGACATTCAGTACTTC. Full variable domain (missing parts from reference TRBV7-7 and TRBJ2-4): GAGVSQSPRYKVTKRGQDVTLRCDPISSHATLYWYQQALGQGPEFLTYFNYEAQPDKSGLPSDRFSAERPEGSISTLTIQRTEQRDSAMYRCASSLLAGDIQYFGAGTRLSVL.

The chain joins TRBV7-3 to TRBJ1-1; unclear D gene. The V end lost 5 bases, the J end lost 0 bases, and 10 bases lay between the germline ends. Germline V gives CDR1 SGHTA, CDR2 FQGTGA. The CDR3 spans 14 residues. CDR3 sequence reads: CASSLGILNTEAFF. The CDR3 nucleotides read TGTGCCAGCAGCCTTGGTATCCTGAACACTGAAGCTTTCTTT.

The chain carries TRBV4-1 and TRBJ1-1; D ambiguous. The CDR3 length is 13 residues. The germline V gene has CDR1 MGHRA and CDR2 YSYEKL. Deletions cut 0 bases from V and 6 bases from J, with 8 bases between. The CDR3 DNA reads TGCGCCAGCAGCCAAGATAAGGGTCCTGAAGCTTTCTTT. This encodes CASSQDKGPEAFF.

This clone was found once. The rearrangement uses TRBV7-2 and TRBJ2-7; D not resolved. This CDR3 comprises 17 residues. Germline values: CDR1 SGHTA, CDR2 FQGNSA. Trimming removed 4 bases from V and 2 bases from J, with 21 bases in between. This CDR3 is CASSSTLPGRIPYEQYF. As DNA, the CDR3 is TGTGCCAGCAGCTCCACACTCCCCGGACGGATACCCTACGAGCAGTACTTC.

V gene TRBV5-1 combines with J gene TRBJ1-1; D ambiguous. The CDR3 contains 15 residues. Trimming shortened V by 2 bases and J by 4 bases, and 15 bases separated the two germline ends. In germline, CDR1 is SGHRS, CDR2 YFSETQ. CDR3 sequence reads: CASSLREEESTEAFF. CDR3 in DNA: TGCGCCAGCAGCTTAAGGGAGGAGGAGAGCACTGAAGCTTTCTTT.

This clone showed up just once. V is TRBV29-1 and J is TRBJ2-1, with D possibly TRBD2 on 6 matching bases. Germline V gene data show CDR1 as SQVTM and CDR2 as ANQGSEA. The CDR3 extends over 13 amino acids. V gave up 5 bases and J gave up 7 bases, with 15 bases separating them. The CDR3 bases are TGCAGCGTTTCCACCCGGAGGGCTAATGAGCAGTTCTTC. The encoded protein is CSVSTRRANEQFF.

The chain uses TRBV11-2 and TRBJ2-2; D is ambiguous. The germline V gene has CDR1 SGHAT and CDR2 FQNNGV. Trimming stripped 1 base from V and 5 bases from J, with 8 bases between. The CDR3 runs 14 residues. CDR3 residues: CASSLGLGTGELFF. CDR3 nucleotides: TGTGCCAGCAGCTTAGGATTGGGGACCGGGGAGCTGTTTTTT.

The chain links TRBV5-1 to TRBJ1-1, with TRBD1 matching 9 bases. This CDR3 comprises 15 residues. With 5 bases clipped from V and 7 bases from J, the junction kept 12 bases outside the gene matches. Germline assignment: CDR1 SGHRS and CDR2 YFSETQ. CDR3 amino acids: CASSLQPGQGSEAFF. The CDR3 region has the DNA TGCGCCAGCAGTCTTCAACCGGGACAGGGCAGTGAAGCTTTCTTT.

In DNA form, the CDR3 reads TGTGCCAGCAGTGGAGCGGGAGTAAACATAGATACGCAGTATTTT. Translating it yields CASSGAGVNIDTQYF. The chain carries TRBV2 and TRBJ2-3, with TRBD2 matching 8 bases. J lost 5 bases, V lost 4 bases, and 8 bases had no gene match. CDR1 is SNHLY and CDR2 is FYNNEI in the germline V gene. The CDR3 is 15 residues long.

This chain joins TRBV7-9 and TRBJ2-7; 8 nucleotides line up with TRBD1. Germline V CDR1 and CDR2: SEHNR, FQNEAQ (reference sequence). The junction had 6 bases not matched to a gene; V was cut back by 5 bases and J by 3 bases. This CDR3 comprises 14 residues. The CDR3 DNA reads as TGTGCCAGCAGCACGACAGGGGACCTCTACGAGCAGTACTTC. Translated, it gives CASSTTGDLYEQYF.

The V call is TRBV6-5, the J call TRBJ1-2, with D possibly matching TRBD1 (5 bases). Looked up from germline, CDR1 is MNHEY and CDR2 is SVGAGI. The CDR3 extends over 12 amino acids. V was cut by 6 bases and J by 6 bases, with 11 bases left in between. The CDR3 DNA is TGTGCCAGCAGCTTGGGGGGGGATGGCTACACCTTC. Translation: CASSLGGDGYTF.